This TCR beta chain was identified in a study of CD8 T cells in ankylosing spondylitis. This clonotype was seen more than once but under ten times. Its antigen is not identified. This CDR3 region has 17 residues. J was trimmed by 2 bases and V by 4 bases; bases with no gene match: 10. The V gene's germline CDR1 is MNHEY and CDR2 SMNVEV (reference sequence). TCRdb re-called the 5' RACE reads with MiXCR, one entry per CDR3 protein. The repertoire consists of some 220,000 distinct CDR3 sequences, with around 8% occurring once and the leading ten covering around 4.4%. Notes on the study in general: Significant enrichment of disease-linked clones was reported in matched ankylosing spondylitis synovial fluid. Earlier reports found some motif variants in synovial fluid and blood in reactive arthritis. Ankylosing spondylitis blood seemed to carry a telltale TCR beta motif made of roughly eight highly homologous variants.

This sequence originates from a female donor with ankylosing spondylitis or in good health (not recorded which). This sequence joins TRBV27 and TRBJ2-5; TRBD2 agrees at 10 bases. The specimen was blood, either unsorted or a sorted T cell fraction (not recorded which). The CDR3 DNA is TGTGCCAGCAGTTCCGGAGCGGGAGGGCGAGAACAAGAGACCCAGTACTTC. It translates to CASSSGAGGREQETQYF.